The next 7 T cell receptor beta chains were all read from a single sample in a study of cytomegalovirus exposure and HLA in healthy donors. The PCR used 60 Vbeta and 13 Jbeta primers. Some clones are missing from TCRdb's copy, which holds only in-frame ones; the method was immunoSEQ multiplex PCR. The table records about 150,000 clones, approximately 80% of them present only once. The sample was PBMCs. These receptors came from a man in his forties or fifties in good health and CMV-seropositive.

V and J are TRBV4-2 and TRBJ2-7; the D is unclear. The V end was cut by 1 base, the J end by 4 bases, with 8 bases between. This CDR3 contains 13 residues. Germline V gene sequence: CDR1 LGHNA, CDR2 YNFKEQ. This CDR3 is CASSQGSAYEQYF. DNA for the CDR3: TGTGCCAGCAGCCAAGGGTCAGCGTACGAGCAGTACTTC.

The rearrangement uses TRBV28 and TRBJ1-4; no reliable D call. CDR1 is MDHEN and CDR2 is SYDVKM in the germline V gene. Trimming left V 5 bases short and J 3 bases short, with 10 bases between. This CDR3 has 14 amino acids. In nucleotides, the CDR3 is TGTGCCAGCAGTGACTTAGGATCTAATGAAAAACTGTTTTTT. Its translation is CASSDLGSNEKLFF.

In this sample, this clone turned up a few times. The chain combines TRBV7-6 with TRBJ1-3, with a possible D match to TRBD1 (6 bases). The CDR3 sequence is 18 residues long. The V end was cut by 1 base, the J end by 0 bases, with 16 bases between. The germline gives CDR1 SGHVS, CDR2 FNYEAQ. Here the CDR3 reads CASSLGGGGRGSGNTIYF. In DNA form, the CDR3 reads TGTGCCAGCAGCTTAGGTGGAGGAGGCAGGGGCTCTGGAAACACCATATATTTT.

The rearrangement links TRBV27 to TRBJ2-7; 10 bases match TRBD2. Germline V gene sequence: CDR1 MNHEY, CDR2 SMNVEV (reference sequence). V lost 5 bases, J lost 5 bases, and 18 bases stayed unmatched. The CDR3 is made up of 18 amino acids. CDR3: CASSPSAARSGRVNEQYF. For the CDR3, the DNA is TGTGCCAGCAGTCCGTCCGCCGCCCGAAGCGGGAGGGTAAACGAGCAGTACTTC.

The genes are TRBV13 and TRBJ2-1; the D is unclear. Germline assignment: CDR1 PRHDT and CDR2 FYEKMQ (reference sequence). The V end was cut by 2 bases, the J end by 2 bases, with 10 bases between. CDR3 length: 15 residues. The CDR3 is CASSLSGHPYNEQFF. CDR3 nucleotides: TGTGCCAGCAGCTTAAGTGGGCATCCCTACAATGAGCAGTTCTTC.

The genes are TRBV28 and TRBJ2-7, with 7 bases identical to TRBD1. Germline values: CDR1 MDHEN, CDR2 SYDVKM. The CDR3 is 14 amino acids. Losses at the gene ends were 8 bases for V and 5 bases for J; bases not matched to a gene: 12. Here the CDR3 DNA reads TGTGCCAGCGGACCAGTCGGGACAGTAGACGAGCAGTACTTC. It specifies CASGPVGTVDEQYF.

A few counts support this clone. The chain uses TRBV5-1 and TRBJ1-1; D is unresolved. Trimming removed 2 bases at V and 4 bases at J, with 9 bases between. Germline lookup yields CDR1 SGHRS and CDR2 YFSETQ. This CDR3 contains 13 residues. CDR3 protein: CASSFTGGTEAFF. The CDR3, as DNA: TGCGCCAGCAGCTTTACGGGAGGCACTGAAGCTTTCTTT.